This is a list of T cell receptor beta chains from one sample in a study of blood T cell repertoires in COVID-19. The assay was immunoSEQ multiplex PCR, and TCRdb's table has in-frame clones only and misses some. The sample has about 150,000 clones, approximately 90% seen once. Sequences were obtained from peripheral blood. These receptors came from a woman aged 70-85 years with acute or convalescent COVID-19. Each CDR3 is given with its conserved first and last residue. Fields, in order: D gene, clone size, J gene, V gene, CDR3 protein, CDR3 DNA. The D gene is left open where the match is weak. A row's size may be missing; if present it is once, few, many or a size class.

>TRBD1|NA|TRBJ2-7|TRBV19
CASSSGTGTYEQYF
TGTGCCAGTAGCTCCGGGACAGGGACCTACGAGCAGTACTTC
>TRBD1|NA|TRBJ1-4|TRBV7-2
CASSKGATNEKLFF
TGTGCCAGCAGCAAGGGGGCCACTAATGAAAAACTGTTTTTT
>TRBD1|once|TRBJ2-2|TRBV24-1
CATSAPLPTGTGELFF
TGTGCCACCAGTGCCCCATTACCGACAGGGACCGGGGAGCTGTTTTTT
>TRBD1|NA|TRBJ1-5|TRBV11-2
CASSLGTGWDQPQHF
TGTGCCAGCAGCTTAGGGACAGGGTGGGACCAGCCCCAGCATTTT
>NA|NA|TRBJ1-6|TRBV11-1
CASSIDTFPSSPLHF
TGTGCCAGCAGCATAGACACTTTCCCTAGCTCACCCCTCCACTTT
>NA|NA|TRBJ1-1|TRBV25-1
CASIRGTEAFF
TGTGCCAGCATACGGGGCACTGAAGCTTTCTTT
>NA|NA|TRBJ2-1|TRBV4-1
CASSQDGSGDPYNEQFF
TGCGCCAGCAGCCAAGATGGGTCGGGGGACCCCTACAATGAGCAGTTCTTC
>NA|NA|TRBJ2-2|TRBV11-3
CASSVTEIGELFF
TGTGCCAGCAGCGTAACAGAAATCGGGGAGCTGTTTTTT
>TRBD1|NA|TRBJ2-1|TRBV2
CASFRGPLYNEQFF
TGTGCCAGTTTTAGGGGGCCGCTATACAATGAGCAGTTCTTC
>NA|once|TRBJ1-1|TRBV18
CASSPTGTYVTEAFF
TGTGCCAGCTCACCCACCGGGACATATGTCACTGAAGCTTTCTTT
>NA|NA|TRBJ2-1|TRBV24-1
CATSDMTGRTSYNEQFF
TGTGCCACCAGTGATATGACAGGCCGTACTTCCTACAATGAGCAGTTCTTC
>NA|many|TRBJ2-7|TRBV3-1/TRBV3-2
CASSQGLVSVREQYF
TGTGCCAGCAGCCAAGGACTAGTCTCAGTTCGTGAGCAGTACTTC
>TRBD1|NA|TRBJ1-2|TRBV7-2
CASSLGGFGAYSF
TGTGCCAGCAGCCTAGGGGGCTTCGGTGCTTACTCCTTC
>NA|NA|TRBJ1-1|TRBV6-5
CASSLSTVGKTEAFF
TGTGCCAGCAGTCTCTCGACAGTTGGTAAGACTGAAGCTTTCTTT
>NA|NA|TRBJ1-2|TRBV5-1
CASSLAGGAYGYTF
TGCGCCAGCAGCTTGGCCGGGGGGGCCTATGGCTACACCTTC
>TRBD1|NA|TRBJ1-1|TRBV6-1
CASSEPGTGIPEAFF
TGTGCCAGCAGTGAACCGGGGACAGGGATCCCTGAAGCTTTCTTT
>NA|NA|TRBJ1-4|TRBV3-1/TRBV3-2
CAVGVREKLFF
TGTGCAGTCGGGGTTAGAGAAAAACTGTTTTTT
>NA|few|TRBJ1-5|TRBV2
CASSENLVAQPQHF
TGTGCCAGCAGTGAAAATCTGGTGGCTCAGCCCCAGCATTTT
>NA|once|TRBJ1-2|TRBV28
CASRLGGNYGYTF
TGTGCCAGCAGACTAGGGGGAAACTATGGCTACACCTTC
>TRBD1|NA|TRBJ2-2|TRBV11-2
CASSPRQGVASNTGELFF
TGTGCCAGCAGCCCTCGACAGGGGGTAGCTTCGAACACCGGGGAGCTGTTTTTT
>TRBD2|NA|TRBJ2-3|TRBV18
CASSPRVAGQDTQYF
TGTGCCAGCTCACCACGGGTAGCGGGACAAGATACGCAGTATTTT
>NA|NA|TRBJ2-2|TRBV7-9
CASSSKGWDTGELFF
TGTGCCAGCAGCTCCAAGGGGTGGGACACCGGGGAGCTGTTTTTT
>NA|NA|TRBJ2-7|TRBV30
CAWGTNAYEQYF
TGTGCCTGGGGAACTAATGCCTACGAGCAGTACTTC
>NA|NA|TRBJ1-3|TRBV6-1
CASSYSGNTIYF
TGTGCCAGCAGTTACTCTGGAAACACCATATATTTT
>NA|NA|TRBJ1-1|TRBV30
CAWRVGPNTEAFF
TGTGCCTGGAGGGTGGGGCCGAACACTGAAGCTTTCTTT
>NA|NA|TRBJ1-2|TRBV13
CASTNGRGGYGYTF
TGTGCCAGCACCAATGGCAGGGGCGGCTATGGCTACACCTTC
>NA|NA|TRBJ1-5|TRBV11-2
CASSLEGGINQPQHF
TGTGCCAGCAGCTTAGAAGGCGGGATCAATCAGCCCCAGCATTTT
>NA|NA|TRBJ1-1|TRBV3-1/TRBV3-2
CASSQDWTMNTEAFF
TGTGCCAGCAGCCAAGATTGGACAATGAACACTGAAGCTTTCTTT
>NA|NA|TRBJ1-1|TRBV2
CASRASGTMNTEAFF
TGTGCCAGCAGAGCCTCCGGGACAATGAACACTGAAGCTTTCTTT
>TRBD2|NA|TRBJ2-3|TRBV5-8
CASSLGTSGDTDTQYF
TGTGCCAGCAGCTTGGGGACTAGCGGGGACACAGATACGCAGTATTTT
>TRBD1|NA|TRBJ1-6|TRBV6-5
CASTLDRGNSPLHF
TGTGCCAGCACCCTGGACAGGGGGAATTCACCCCTCCACTTT
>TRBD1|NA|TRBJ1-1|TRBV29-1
CSVYTGVRNTEAFF
TGCAGCGTTTACACAGGGGTTAGGAACACTGAAGCTTTCTTT
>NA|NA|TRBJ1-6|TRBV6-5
CASSYRGGAHNSPLHF
TGTGCCAGCAGTTACCGTGGGGGGGCGCATAATTCACCCCTCCACTTT
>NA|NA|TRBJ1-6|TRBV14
CASSREGTGSSPLHF
TGTGCCAGCAGCCGGGAGGGAACAGGGAGTTCACCCCTCCACTTT
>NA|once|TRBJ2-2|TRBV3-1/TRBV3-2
CASSQEFPPGTGELFF
TGTGCCAGCAGCCAAGAATTCCCTCCCGGCACCGGGGAGCTGTTTTTT
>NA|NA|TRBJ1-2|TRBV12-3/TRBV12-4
CASSLGGNYGYTF
TGTGCCAGCAGTCTGGGAGGAAACTATGGCTACACCTTC
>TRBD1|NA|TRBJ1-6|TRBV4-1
CASSQDQDREGSPLHF
TGCGCCAGCAGCCAAGATCAGGACAGGGAAGGTTCACCCCTCCACTTT
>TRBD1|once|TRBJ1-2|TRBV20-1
CITRQGPGYTF
TGCATTACAAGACAGGGGCCTGGCTACACCTTC
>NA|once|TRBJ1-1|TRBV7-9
CASSLERSRNTEAFF
TGTGCCAGCAGCTTAGAACGGTCCCGGAACACTGAAGCTTTCTTT
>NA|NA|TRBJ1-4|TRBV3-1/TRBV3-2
CASSPMGGVDEKLFF
TGTGCCAGCAGCCCCATGGGGGGGGTCGACGAAAAACTGTTTTTT
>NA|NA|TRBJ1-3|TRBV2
CASSQLRVSTSGNTIYF
TGTGCCAGCAGCCAACTTCGGGTCTCTACCTCTGGAAACACCATATATTTT
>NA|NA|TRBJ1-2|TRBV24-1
CATSDSRLSYGYTF
TGTGCCACCAGTGATTCCAGGTTATCTTATGGCTACACCTTC
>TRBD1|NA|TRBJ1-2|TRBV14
CASSHSGTGYGYTF
TGTGCCAGCAGCCATTCCGGGACAGGCTATGGCTACACCTTC
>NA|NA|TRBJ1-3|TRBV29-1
CSALWTPGNTIYF
TGCAGCGCCCTCTGGACTCCCGGGAACACCATATATTTT
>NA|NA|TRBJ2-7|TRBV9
CASSVAGGLGSYEQYF
TGTGCCAGCAGCGTAGCAGGGGGACTAGGGTCGTACGAGCAGTACTTC
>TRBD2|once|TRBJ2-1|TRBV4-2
CASSQDLGRGGLNEQFF
TGTGCCAGCAGCCAAGATCTAGGGCGGGGGGGCCTAAATGAGCAGTTCTTC
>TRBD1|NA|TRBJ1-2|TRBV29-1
CSVEGYRGNILTNYGYTF
TGCAGCGTTGAAGGATACAGGGGAAATATCCTCACTAACTATGGCTACACCTTC
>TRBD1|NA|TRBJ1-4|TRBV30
CAWTGGSFEKLFF
TGTGCCTGGACAGGGGGCTCGTTCGAAAAACTGTTTTTT
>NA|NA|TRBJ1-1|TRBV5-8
CASSKSLLMAKGTEAFF
TGTGCCAGCAGTAAAAGCCTTCTGATGGCGAAGGGGACTGAAGCTTTCTTT
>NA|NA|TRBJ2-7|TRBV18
CASSPSSYEQYF
TGTGCCAGCTCACCCTCCTCCTACGAGCAGTACTTC
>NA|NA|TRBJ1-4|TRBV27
CASREGRSWGLGKLFF
TGTGCCAGCAGGGAAGGACGGAGCTGGGGGCTCGGAAAACTGTTTTTT
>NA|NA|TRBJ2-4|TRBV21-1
CASSKERVGQIAKNIQYF
TGTGCCAGCAGCAAAGAGAGGGTGGGACAGATAGCCAAAAACATTCAGTACTTC
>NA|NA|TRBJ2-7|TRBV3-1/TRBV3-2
CASSQELVSYEQYF
TGTGCCAGCAGCCAAGAACTGGTCTCCTACGAGCAGTACTTC
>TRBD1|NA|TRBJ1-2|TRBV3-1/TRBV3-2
CASSQVRDRDPGNYGYTF
TGTGCCAGCAGCCAAGTTCGTGACAGGGATCCGGGTAACTATGGCTACACCTTC